The 8 T cell receptor beta chains below all came from one sample that was sequenced in a study of cytotoxic CD8 clonotypes in ibrutinib-treated CLL (dated by TCRdb to 2020 to 2023). The library was made by the immunoSEQ multiplex PCR assay. Not all clones reach the TCRdb copy of this immuneACCESS table, which keeps in-frame sequences only. Checked studies attribute under half of the gap to unresolved V genes and leave the rest unexplained. This sample lists 110,000 to 150,000 clones; roughly 76% were detected once. 4.5% to 6% of the sample comes from the top ten. Taken with the paper, the label for time point translates to: 24 months on ibrutinib. Sequenced material: PBMCs, taken after 24 months of ibrutinib treatment. The receptors shown here come from a human donor with chronic lymphocytic leukemia.

The V and J genes are TRBV11-2 and TRBJ2-3; 13 bases line up with TRBD2. The CDR3 loop spans 17 amino acids. Germline values: CDR1 SGHAT, CDR2 FQNNGV. V lost 0 bases to trimming and J lost 2 bases; unmatched junction nucleotides: 2. CDR3 sequence (DNA): TGTGCCAGCAGCTTAGATGGACTAGCGGGGGCCACAGATACGCAGTATTTT. Its protein product is CASSLDGLAGATDTQYF.

V gene TRBV13 combines with J gene TRBJ2-7; D may be TRBD1 (6 bases). The CDR3 spans 14 residues. Trimming removed 5 bases from V and 2 bases from J, with 13 bases in between. Germline loops: CDR1 PRHDT, CDR2 FYEKMQ (reference sequence). The CDR3 sequence: CASSGGSLTYEQYF. In DNA, the CDR3 is TGTGCCAGCAGCGGGGGCAGCCTCACCTACGAGCAGTACTTC.

The chain joins TRBV28 to TRBJ2-3, with D perhaps being TRBD1 or TRBD2 (6 bases each). The CDR3 extends over 15 amino acids. Germline V lookup: CDR1 MDHEN, CDR2 SYDVKM. V dropped 2 bases and J dropped 9 bases, with 18 bases sitting between them. The CDR3 here is CASSLGPLKGGTQYF. The CDR3 nucleotides are TGTGCCAGCAGTTTAGGCCCTTTAAAGGGGGGCACGCAGTATTTT.

This clone appeared once. CDR3 sequence (DNA): TGTGCCAGCTCACCAGGGAATCGGGGCGAGCAGTACTTC. Its protein product is CASSPGNRGEQYF. This rearrangement joins TRBV18 to TRBJ2-7, with a tentative D call TRBD2 (5 bases). Germline V lookup: CDR1 KGHSH, CDR2 LQKENI. V was shortened by 2 bases and J by 6 bases, with 11 bases between the two germline ends. The CDR3 contains 13 residues. Full variable domain (remainder filled in from reference TRBV18 and TRBJ2-7): NAGVMQNPRHLVRRRGQEARLRCSPMKGHSHVYWYRQLPEEGLKFMVYLQKENIIDESGMPKERFSAEFPKEGPSILRIQQVVRGDSAAYFCASSPGNRGEQYFGPGTRLTVT.

The DNA for the CDR3 is TGTGCCAGCAGTGGGGACAGGGGCAAACTGTTTTTT. Residues: CASSGDRGKLFF. The chain recombines TRBV2 with TRBJ1-4; 10 positions agree with TRBD1. The CDR3 totals 12 residues. J lost 11 bases, V lost 4 bases, and 1 base had no gene match. Germline V gene sequence: CDR1 SNHLY, CDR2 FYNNEI.

The chain recombines TRBV15 with TRBJ1-1; D may be TRBD1 (5 bases). The CDR3 is 15 residues long. Germline CDR1 LNHNV, CDR2 YYDKDF (reference sequence). Between the trimmed V and J ends, which lost 5 bases and 0 bases, there was a span of 13 bases. This CDR3 reads CATSGVRTLNTEAFF. The CDR3 bases are TGTGCCACCAGCGGCGTCAGGACACTGAACACTGAAGCTTTCTTT. The full variable domain, with the rest looked up from reference TRBV15 and TRBJ1-1, is DAMVIQNPRYQVTQFGKPVTLSCSQTLNHNVMYWYQQKSSQAPKLLFHYYDKDFNNEADTPDNFQSRRPNTSFCFLDIRSPGLGDTAMYLCATSGVRTLNTEAFFGQGTRLTVV.

V and J are TRBV19 and TRBJ1-3; D gene ambiguous. The CDR3 is 15 amino acids. Germline assignment: CDR1 LNHDA and CDR2 SQIVND (reference sequence). V lost 7 bases, J lost 2 bases, and 15 bases lay in between. The CDR3 DNA reads TGTGCCAGTACCCTCGGCGGGTCTACTGGAAACACCATATATTTT. Protein sequence: CASTLGGSTGNTIYF.

This clone was counted ten times or more. This chain uses TRBV7-2 with TRBJ1-1, with no clear D. CDR1 is SGHTA and CDR2 is FQGNSA in the germline V gene. V was cut by 5 bases and J by 1 base, with 8 bases left in between. The CDR3 totals 13 residues. CDR3 amino acids: CASSTYTNTEAFF. The DNA for the CDR3 is TGTGCCAGCAGCACCTACACGAACACTGAAGCTTTCTTT.